Included here is one TCR beta chain sequence, with context. Its target is unknown. The CDR3 is 15 amino acids. Germline V lookup: CDR1 MDHEN, CDR2 SYDVKM. V was trimmed by 1 base and J by 2 bases, leaving 11 bases between them. These data belong to a study of T cells in Graves' hyperthyroidism and ophthalmopathy. General study findings and limits: Within blood appeared most thyroid clonotypes that had expanded above 0.001.

RNA transcripts yielded amplified TCR beta CDR3 regions. The TCR CDR3 was amplified in a first-round RT-PCR using the HTBI primer set. TCRdb passed the multiplex PCR reads through MiXCR, listing each CDR3 protein once. Among over 650,000 distinct CDR3 sequences listed, less than 20% were seen once. The sequenced material came from blood. This receptor was taken from a man younger than 30 with Graves' hyperthyroidism. J is TRBJ2-5 and V is TRBV28, with a weak D call TRBD2 (6 bases). DNA of the CDR3: TGTGCCAGCAGTTTATTAGGGACTCGACAAGAGACCCAGTACTTC. It codes for CASSLLGTRQETQYF.